A single sample gave rise to the 8 T cell receptor beta chains below, sequenced in a study of T cells in women clearing cervical HPV infection. Some clones are missing from TCRdb's copy, which holds only in-frame ones; the method was immunoSEQ multiplex PCR. The table gives 40,000 or so clones; the top ten clones make up around 5.8% of it. Source material: blood buffy coat. The source is a woman aged 18 to 75 with a cervical HPV16 infection that either progressed to CIN3+ or cleared (not recorded which).

Comment on this clone: The sequenced fragment ends 3 residues before the CDR3 boundary, so the rest is inferred from the germline J gene. The rearrangement joins TRBV5-1 to TRBJ1-6; TRBD1 matches at 8 bases. Per the germline V gene, CDR1 is SGHRS and CDR2 is YFSETQ. CDR3 size: 14 residues. V lost 0 bases to trimming and J lost 7 bases; unmatched junction nucleotides: 0. The covered CDR3 bases are TGCGCCAGCAGCTTGGCAGGGGGCAATTCACCC. Residues: CASSLAGGNSP. The entire CDR3 protein reads CASSLAGGNSPLHF.

On this clone itself: The CDR3 end lies 3 residues beyond the end of the read and is filled in from the germline J gene. The chain is built from TRBV7-3 and TRBJ1-1; 8 positions match TRBD1. The CDR3 has 13 residues. CDR1 is SGHTA, CDR2 FQGTGA, per germline. The V and J ends lost 5 bases and 4 bases, in that order; junction bases with no gene match: 3. The DNA read from the CDR3 is TGTGCCAGCAGCGGCGGACAGGGCACTGAA. Its protein is CASSGGQGTE. The CDR3 in its entirety is CASSGGQGTEAFF.

As concerns this clone: The CDR3 goes on 3 residues after the read ends, and that part is filled in from the germline J gene. The J gene is TRBJ2-3, the V gene TRBV20-1; 7 positions match TRBD2. Germline V CDR1 and CDR2: DFQATT, SNEGSKA (reference sequence). The CDR3 is 15 amino acids. The part of the CDR3 DNA that was read is TGCAGTGCTAGCCTGGGGGGGAGGAACCAAGAGACG. Its translation: CSASLGGRNQET. The full-length CDR3 reads as CSASLGGRNQETQYF.

Worth noting for this clone: The read is 3 residues too short to cover the CDR3 end, so that end is filled in from the germline J gene. The chain couples TRBV19 to TRBJ2-1; TRBD1 matches at 7 bases. The CDR3 totals 15 residues. Germline lookup yields CDR1 LNHDA and CDR2 SQIVND (reference sequence). Trimming cost V 7 bases and J 5 bases; bases outside gene matches: 11. The CDR3 DNA, read in part, is TGTGCCAGTACCTTTATGACAGGGCGGGACAATGAG. Its protein product is CASTFMTGRDNE. The entire CDR3 is CASTFMTGRDNEQFF.

For this clone: The read ends 3 residues shy of where the CDR3 ends; the end is completed using the germline J gene. V gene TRBV18 combines with J gene TRBJ2-7; possibly TRBD1 for D (5 bases). The V gene's germline CDR1 is KGHSH and CDR2 LQKENI. The CDR3 is 15 amino acids. Trimming took off 3 bases at V and 0 bases at J, with 12 bases between the two ends. CDR3: CASSPKGSSSYEQYF. The sequenced CDR3 bases are TGTGCCAGCTCACCCAAGGGGTCAAGCTCCTACGAG.

Concerning this clone: Read data end 3 residues before the CDR3 end; the end is taken from the germline J gene. The gene calls are TRBV30 and TRBJ2-7, with a tentative D call TRBD1 (6 bases). Germline V gene sequence: CDR1 GTSNPN, CDR2 SVGIG (reference sequence). V dropped 0 bases and J dropped 2 bases, with 11 bases sitting between them. This CDR3 has 14 amino acids. The CDR3 bases that were read are TGTGCCTGGAGTGTAACGACAGGCCCCTACGAG. This sequence encodes CAWSVTTGPYE. The whole CDR3 is CAWSVTTGPYEQYF.

Note on this clone: The read ends 3 residues shy of where the CDR3 ends; the end is completed using the germline J gene. The rearrangement links TRBV14 to TRBJ1-1; weak D call: TRBD1 (5 bases). The CDR3 spans 15 residues. Germline CDR1 reads SGHDN; CDR2 reads FVKESK. With 2 bases removed from V and 4 bases from J, the gap between germline ends came to 14 bases. CDR3 residues: CASSQPGGPSTEAFF. The sequenced CDR3 bases are TGTGCCAGCAGCCAACCCGGGGGTCCTAGCACTGAA.

For this clone: Sequencing ends 3 residues short of the CDR3 end; the germline J gene provides the rest. The rearrangement links TRBV10-3 to TRBJ1-1; 7 bases map to TRBD1. The V gene end was trimmed by 5 bases and the J gene end by 4 bases; junction bases not matched to a gene: 7. CDR1 and CDR2 (germline): ENHRY, SYGVKD. CDR3 length equals 14 residues. The CDR3 spells CAISLQGSSTEAFF. The sequenced CDR3 bases are TGTGCCATCAGTCTACAGGGGAGTAGCACTGAA.